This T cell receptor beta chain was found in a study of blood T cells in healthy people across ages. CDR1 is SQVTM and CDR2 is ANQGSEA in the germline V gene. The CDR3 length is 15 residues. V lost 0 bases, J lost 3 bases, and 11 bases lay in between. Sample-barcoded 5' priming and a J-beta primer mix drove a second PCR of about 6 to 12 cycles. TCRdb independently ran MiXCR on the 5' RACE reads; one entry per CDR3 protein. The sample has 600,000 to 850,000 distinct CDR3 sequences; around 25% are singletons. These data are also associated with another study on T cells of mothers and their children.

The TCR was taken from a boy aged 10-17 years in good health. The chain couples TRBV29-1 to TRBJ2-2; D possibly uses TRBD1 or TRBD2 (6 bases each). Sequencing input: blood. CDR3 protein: CSVEDPGADTGELFF. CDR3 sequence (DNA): TGCAGCGTTGAAGATCCGGGGGCTGACACCGGGGAGCTGTTTTTT.